This T cell receptor beta chain was sequenced during a study of T cells in Graves' hyperthyroidism and ophthalmopathy. Study-level results: The majority of expanded thyroid clonotypes above 0.001 also appeared in blood. Patients with ophthalmopathy were separated from those with stable hyperthyroidism by a 13 V-J model.

Amplified TCR beta CDR3 regions derived from RNA transcripts. TCR CDR3 underwent first-round RT-PCR with the HTBI primer set. TCRdb passed the multiplex PCR reads through MiXCR, listing each CDR3 protein once. Found here are 600,000 to 700,000 distinct CDR3 sequences, under 15% of them singletons; the top ten hold 4.3%. A note on this clonotype: Its matching antigen is unknown.

CDR1 and CDR2 (germline): MNHEY, SVGAGI. The CDR3 length is 16 residues. Trimming left V 0 bases short and J 2 bases short, with 14 bases between. Reasons for excluding patients were uncontrolled infection, other autoimmune disease, pregnancy or lactation. This chain links TRBV6-5 with TRBJ2-7, with a weak D call TRBD1 (6 bases). This receptor was taken from a woman aged 40 to 50 with Graves' ophthalmopathy. Sequenced input: blood. The CDR3 reads CASSYSIRGGTYEQYF. In DNA, the CDR3 is TGTGCCAGCAGTTACTCGATTCGAGGGGGAACCTACGAGCAGTACTTC.